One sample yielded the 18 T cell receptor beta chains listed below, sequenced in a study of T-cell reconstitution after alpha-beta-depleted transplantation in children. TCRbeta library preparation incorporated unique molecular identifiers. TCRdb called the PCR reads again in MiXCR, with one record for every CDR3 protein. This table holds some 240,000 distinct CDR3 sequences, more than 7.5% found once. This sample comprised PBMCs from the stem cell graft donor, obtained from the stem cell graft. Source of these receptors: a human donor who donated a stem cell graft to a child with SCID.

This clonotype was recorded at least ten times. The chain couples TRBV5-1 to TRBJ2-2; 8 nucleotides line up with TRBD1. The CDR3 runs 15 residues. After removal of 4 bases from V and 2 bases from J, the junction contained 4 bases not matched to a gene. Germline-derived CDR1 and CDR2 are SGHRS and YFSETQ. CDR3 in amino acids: CASSTGQANTGELFF. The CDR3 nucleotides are TGCGCCAGCAGCACGGGACAGGCTAACACCGGGGAGCTGTTTTTT.

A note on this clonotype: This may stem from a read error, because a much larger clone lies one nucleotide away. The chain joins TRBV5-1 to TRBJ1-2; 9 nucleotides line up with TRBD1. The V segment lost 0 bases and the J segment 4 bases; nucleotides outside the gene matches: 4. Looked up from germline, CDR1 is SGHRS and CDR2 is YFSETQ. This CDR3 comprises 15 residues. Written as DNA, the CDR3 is TGCGCCAGCAGCTTGGGGGCGACAGGGGGCTATGGCTACACCTTC. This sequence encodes CASSLGATGGYGYTF.

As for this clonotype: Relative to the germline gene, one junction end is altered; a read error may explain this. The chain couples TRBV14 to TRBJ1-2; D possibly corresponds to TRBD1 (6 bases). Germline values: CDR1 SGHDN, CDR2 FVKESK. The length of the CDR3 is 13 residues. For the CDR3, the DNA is TGTGCCAGCAACCTGGGTGGGGGCTGTGGCTACTCCTTC. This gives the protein CASNLGGGCGYSF.

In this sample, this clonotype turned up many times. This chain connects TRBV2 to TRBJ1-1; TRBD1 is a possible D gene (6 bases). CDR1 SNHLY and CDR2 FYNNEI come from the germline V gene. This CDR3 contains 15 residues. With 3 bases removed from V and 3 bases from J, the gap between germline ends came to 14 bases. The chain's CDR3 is CASSDLGQRYTEAFF. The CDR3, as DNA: TGTGCCAGCAGTGATCTAGGACAGCGCTACACTGAAGCTTTCTTT.

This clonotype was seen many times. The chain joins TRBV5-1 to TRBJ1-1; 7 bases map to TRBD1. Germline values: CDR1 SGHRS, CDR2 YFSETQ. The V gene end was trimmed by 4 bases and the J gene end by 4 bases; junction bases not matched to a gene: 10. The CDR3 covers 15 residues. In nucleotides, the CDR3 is TGCGCCAGCAGCCCCGCGGACAGGCGGGGCACTGAAGCTTTCTTT. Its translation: CASSPADRRGTEAFF.

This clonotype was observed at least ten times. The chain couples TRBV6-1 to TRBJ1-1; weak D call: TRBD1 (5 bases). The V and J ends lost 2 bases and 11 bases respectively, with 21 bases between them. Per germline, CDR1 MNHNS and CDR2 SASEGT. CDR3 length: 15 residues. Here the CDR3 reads CASSERLGVPRVAFF. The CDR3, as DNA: TGTGCCAGCAGTGAACGTCTTGGGGTCCCCAGGGTGGCTTTCTTT.

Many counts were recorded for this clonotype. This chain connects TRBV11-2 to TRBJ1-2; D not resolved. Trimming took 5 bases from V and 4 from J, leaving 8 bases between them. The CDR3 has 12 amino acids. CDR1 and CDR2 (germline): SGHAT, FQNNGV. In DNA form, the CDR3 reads TGTGCCAGCAGCCCGGAGGGCTATGGCTACACCTTC. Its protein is CASSPEGYGYTF.

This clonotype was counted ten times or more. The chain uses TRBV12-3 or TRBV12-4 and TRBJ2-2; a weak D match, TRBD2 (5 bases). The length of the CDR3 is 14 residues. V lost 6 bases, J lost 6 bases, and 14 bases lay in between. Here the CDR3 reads CASSQQISAGELFF. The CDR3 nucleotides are TGTGCCAGCAGCCAACAAATTAGCGCCGGGGAGCTGTTTTTT.

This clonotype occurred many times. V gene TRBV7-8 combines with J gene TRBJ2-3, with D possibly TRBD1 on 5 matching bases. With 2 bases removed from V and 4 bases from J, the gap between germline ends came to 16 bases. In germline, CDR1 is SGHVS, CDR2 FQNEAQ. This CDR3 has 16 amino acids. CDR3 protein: CASSLPQGATPDTQYF. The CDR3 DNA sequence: TGTGCCAGCAGCTTACCCCAGGGCGCGACCCCAGATACGCAGTATTTT. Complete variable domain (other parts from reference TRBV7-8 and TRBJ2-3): GAGVSQSPRYKVAKRGQDVALRCDPISGHVSLFWYQQALGQGPEFLTYFQNEAQLDKSGLPSDRFFAERPEGSVSTLKIQRTQQEDSAVYLCASSLPQGATPDTQYFGPGTRLTVL.

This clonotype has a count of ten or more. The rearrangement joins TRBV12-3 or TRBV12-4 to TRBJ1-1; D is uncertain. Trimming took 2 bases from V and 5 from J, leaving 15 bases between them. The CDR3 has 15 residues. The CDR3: CASSLSTLSGTEAFF. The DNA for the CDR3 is TGTGCCAGCAGTTTATCTACCCTCTCCGGAACTGAAGCTTTCTTT.

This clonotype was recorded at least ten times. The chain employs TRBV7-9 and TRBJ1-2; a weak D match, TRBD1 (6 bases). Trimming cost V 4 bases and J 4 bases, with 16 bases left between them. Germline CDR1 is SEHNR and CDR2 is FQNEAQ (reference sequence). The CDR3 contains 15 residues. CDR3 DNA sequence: TGTGCCAGCAGCTGGGGGCAGGGAAGTTTCTATGGCTACACCTTC. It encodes CASSWGQGSFYGYTF.

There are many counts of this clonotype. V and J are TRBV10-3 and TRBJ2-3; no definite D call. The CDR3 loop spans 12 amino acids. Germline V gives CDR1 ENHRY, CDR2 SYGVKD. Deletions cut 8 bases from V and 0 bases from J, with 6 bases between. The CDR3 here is CAIGRSTDTQYF. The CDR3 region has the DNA TGTGCCATCGGCCGAAGCACAGATACGCAGTATTTT.

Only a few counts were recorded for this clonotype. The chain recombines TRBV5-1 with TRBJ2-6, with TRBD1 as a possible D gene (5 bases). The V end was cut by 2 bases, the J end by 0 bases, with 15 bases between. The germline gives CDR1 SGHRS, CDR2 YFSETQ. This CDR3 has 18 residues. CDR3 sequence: CASSFASLDSSGANVLTF. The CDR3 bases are TGCGCCAGCAGCTTCGCCTCCCTCGACAGCTCTGGGGCCAACGTCCTGACTTTC.

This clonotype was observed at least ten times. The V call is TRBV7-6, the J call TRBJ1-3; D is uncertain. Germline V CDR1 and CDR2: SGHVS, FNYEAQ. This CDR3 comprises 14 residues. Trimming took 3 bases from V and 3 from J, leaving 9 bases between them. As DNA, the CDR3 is TGTGCCAGCAGCTTTTCGGGGAGTGGAAACACCATATATTTT. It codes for CASSFSGSGNTIYF. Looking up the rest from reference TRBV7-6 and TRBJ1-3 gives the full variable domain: GAGVSQSPRYKVTKRGQDVALRCDPISGHVSLYWYRQALGQGPEFLTYFNYEAQQDKSGLPNDRFSAERPEGSISTLTIQRTEQRDSAMYRCASSFSGSGNTIYFGEGSWLTVV.

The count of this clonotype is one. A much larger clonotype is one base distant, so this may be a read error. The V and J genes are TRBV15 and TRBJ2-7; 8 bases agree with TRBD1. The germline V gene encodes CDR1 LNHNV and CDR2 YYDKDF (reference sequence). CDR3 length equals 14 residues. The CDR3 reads CATTRDRGLNEQSF. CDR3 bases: TGTGCCACCACCAGAGACAGGGGTCTCAACGAGCAGTCCTTC.

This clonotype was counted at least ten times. CDR3 bases: TGTGCCAGCAGCGCTGGGGCAGCAACCTACAATGAGCAGTTCTTC. Translated, it gives CASSAGAATYNEQFF. The rearrangement joins TRBV9 to TRBJ2-1, with a possible D match to TRBD1 (5 bases). CDR3 length: 15 amino acids. Trimming removed 3 bases from V and 2 bases from J, with 12 bases in between. Germline CDR1 is SGDLS and CDR2 is YYNGEE.

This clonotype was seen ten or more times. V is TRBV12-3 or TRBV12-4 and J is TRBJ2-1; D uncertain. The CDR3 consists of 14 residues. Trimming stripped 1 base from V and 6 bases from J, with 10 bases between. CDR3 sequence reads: CASSLVSTGNEQFF. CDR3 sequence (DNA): TGTGCCAGCAGTTTAGTGTCCACGGGCAATGAGCAGTTCTTC.

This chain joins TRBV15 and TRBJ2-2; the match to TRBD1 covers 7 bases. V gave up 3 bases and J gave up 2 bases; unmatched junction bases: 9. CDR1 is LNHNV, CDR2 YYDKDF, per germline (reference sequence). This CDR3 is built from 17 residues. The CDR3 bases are TGTGCCACCAGCAGCCCGGCCACAGGGGTAAACACCGGGGAGCTGTTTTTT. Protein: CATSSPATGVNTGELFF.